The rows below give T cell receptor beta chains drawn from one sample of a study of blood T cell repertoires in COVID-19. Sequenced by immunoSEQ multiplex PCR; TCRdb stores in-frame clones only, minus some. The sample consists of fewer than 200,000 clones, 82% of them appearing once. The sequenced sample consisted of peripheral blood. The source is a woman in her fifties or sixties with COVID-19, enrolled during active disease. CDR3s include the opening cysteine and the closing phenylalanine or tryptophan. The D gene is left open where the match is weak. Clone size is stated in some rows and not others, as once, few, many or a class when expanded.

v_gene	abundance	d_gene	j_gene	CDR3nt	CDR3aa
TRBV19	-	TRBD1	TRBJ1-4	TGTGCCAGTAGTCCAACAGGGGTGGCGAGTGAAAAACTGTTTTTT	CASSPTGVASEKLFF
TRBV7-9	-	-	TRBJ2-2	TGTGCCAGCAGCCCCAGGGCTCCGAACACCGGGGAGCTGTTTTTT	CASSPRAPNTGELFF
TRBV6-5	-	-	TRBJ1-6	TGTGCCAGCAGTTACTCGAACCGGGTACTGGCCCTCCACTTT	CASSYSNRVLALHF
TRBV6-5	-	-	TRBJ1-1	TGTGCCAGCAGCCTGACAGGTCAGCGCACTGAAGCTTTCTTT	CASSLTGQRTEAFF
TRBV5-1	-	TRBD1	TRBJ1-6	TGCGCCAGCAGCCAAGGACAGGGAAGGGATAATTCACCCCTCCACTTT	CASSQGQGRDNSPLHF
TRBV6-5	-	-	TRBJ1-5	TGTGCCAGCAGTACCGACAGGCGCAATCAGCCCCAGCATTTT	CASSTDRRNQPQHF
TRBV19	once	TRBD1	TRBJ2-1	TGTGCCAGTAGTCCCGGGACAGGGAATGAGCAGTTCTTC	CASSPGTGNEQFF
TRBV5-4	-	TRBD1	TRBJ2-5	TGTGCCAGCAGCTTAAAGGGGACAGGGGGAGAGACCCAGTACTTC	CASSLKGTGGETQYF
TRBV6-5	-	TRBD1	TRBJ1-6	TGTGCCAGCAGTACCCGACAGGGAAATTCACCCCTCCACTTT	CASSTRQGNSPLHF
TRBV4-3	-	-	TRBJ2-1	TGCGCCAGCAGCCCCCGGCCACAGGGAGTTGGCAATGAGCAGTTCTTC	CASSPRPQGVGNEQFF
TRBV11-2	-	-	TRBJ1-5	TGTGCCAGCAGCTTCGGGGATAATAGCAATCAGCCCCAGCATTTT	CASSFGDNSNQPQHF
TRBV2	-	-	TRBJ2-3	TGTGCCAGCTTAGTTGATGAGGGTTTTATAACAGATACGCAGTATTTT	CASLVDEGFITDTQYF
TRBV14	-	-	TRBJ1-5	TGTGCCAGCAGCCACGGCGGGGGCAATCAGCCCCAGCATTTT	CASSHGGGNQPQHF
TRBV28	-	TRBD1	TRBJ2-7	TGTGCCAGCAGTTTATCGGGGACAGGGAAAGCTGGATACGAGCAGTACTTC	CASSLSGTGKAGYEQYF
TRBV5-4	-	-	TRBJ1-3	TGTGCCAGCAGCTTACAGAGCTCTGGAAACACCATATATTTT	CASSLQSSGNTIYF
TRBV28	once	-	TRBJ1-6	TGTGCCAGCAGTTTCGGGGTTCGGGGAGTTGTTTCACCCCTCCACTTT	CASSFGVRGVVSPLHF
TRBV18	-	-	TRBJ1-5	TGTGCCAGCTCACCTGCCGGGGTGGGCAATCAGCCCCAGCATTTT	CASSPAGVGNQPQHF
TRBV4-1	-	-	TRBJ1-1	TGCGCCAGCAGCCAAGTCTTGAGGACTGAAGCTTTCTTT	CASSQVLRTEAFF
TRBV19	-	TRBD1	TRBJ1-5	TGTGCCAGTAGTTCGGACGCGACAGGGGGCTGGAGCAATCAGCCCCAGCATTTT	CASSSDATGGWSNQPQHF
TRBV4-2	once	TRBD2	TRBJ2-3	TGTGCCAGCAGCCAAGAAGTATGGGAGGGGAGCACAGATACGCAGTATTTT	CASSQEVWEGSTDTQYF
TRBV30	few	-	TRBJ2-7	TGTGCCTGGAGTGTAAGCGGGCAGGGTAGCGACGAGCAGTACTTC	CAWSVSGQGSDEQYF
TRBV10-3	-	TRBD1	TRBJ1-5	TGTGCCAGTGGACAGGACAATCAGCCCCAGCATTTT	CASGQDNQPQHF
TRBV5-5	-	TRBD2	TRBJ2-3	TGTGCCAGCAGCTCGGATCGGCGGGGGGCCGGATCCGCTAGCACAGATACGCAGTATTTT	CASSSDRRGAGSASTDTQYF
TRBV11-2	-	-	TRBJ1-4	TGTGCCAGCAGCCAGGGGAGTCTCGGTAATGAAAAACTGTTTTTT	CASSQGSLGNEKLFF
TRBV4-3	-	TRBD2	TRBJ2-3	TGCGCCAGCAGCCGCGGGGCTAGCGGGAGCACAGATACGCAGTATTTT	CASSRGASGSTDTQYF
TRBV7-2	-	-	TRBJ1-2	TGTGCCAGCAGCTTAGCTACAGTCATGGGCTACACCTTC	CASSLATVMGYTF
TRBV27	-	-	TRBJ2-6	TGTGCCAGCAGTTCCCCCCGGGGGGCTCTGTTCTCTGGGGCCAACGTCCTGACTTTC	CASSSPRGALFSGANVLTF
TRBV29-1	-	TRBD1	TRBJ1-2	TGCAGCGTTGGAGCGGACAGGGGGATTGGCTACACCTTC	CSVGADRGIGYTF
TRBV5-1	-	-	TRBJ2-6	TGCGCCAGCAGCTTGGGGCTGGTTTTGGCTGGGGCCAACGTCCTGACTTTC	CASSLGLVLAGANVLTF
TRBV2	-	-	TRBJ1-5	TGTGCCAGCAGTGCCTCAGAAACCCCCGCGGCTCAGCCCCAGCATTTT	CASSASETPAAQPQHF
TRBV28	-	-	TRBJ1-2	TGTGCCAGCAGAGAAACAGGGCTCGATGGCTACACCTTC	CASRETGLDGYTF
TRBV28	-	TRBD2	TRBJ2-2	TGTGCCAGCAGTTCCCTAGCTAGCGGGGGGGCGATCGGGGAGCTGTTTTTT	CASSSLASGGAIGELFF
TRBV11-2	-	-	TRBJ2-1	TGTGCCAGCAGCTCCAGACAGGCCCACTACAATGAGCAGTTCTTC	CASSSRQAHYNEQFF
TRBV21-1	once	-	TRBJ2-7	TGTGCCAGCAGCAAAACAGGTCGGACAGGGCGAACCTACGAGCAGTACTTC	CASSKTGRTGRTYEQYF
TRBV9	-	-	TRBJ2-2	TGTGCCAGCGACTTAGGTCTAGGCGGGACCGGGGAGCTGTTTTTT	CASDLGLGGTGELFF
TRBV6-1	-	-	TRBJ1-2	TGTGCCAGCAGTGAATCTGAGGCACTCGCGTATGGCTACACCTTC	CASSESEALAYGYTF
TRBV24-1	-	TRBD1	TRBJ1-3	TGTGCCACCAGTGATCGCACAATGGACAGGGGAGGTGGAAACACCATATATTTT	CATSDRTMDRGGGNTIYF
TRBV7-2	-	-	TRBJ1-3	TGTGCCAGCAGCTTAGTGCCCAGACAACACTCTGGAAACACCATATATTTT	CASSLVPRQHSGNTIYF
TRBV6-4	-	-	TRBJ1-5	TGTGCCAGCAGTTGGTATGGCAGGGTTCACAATCAGCCCCAGCATTTT	CASSWYGRVHNQPQHF
TRBV4-2	-	TRBD1	TRBJ2-7	TGTGCCAGCAGTCAAGAACCTCCGGGACAGGGACACGAGCAGTACTTC	CASSQEPPGQGHEQYF